This T cell receptor (beta chain) derives from a study of T cell responses to AZD1222 COVID-19 vaccine. A note on this clone: Antigen unknown.

Study outcomes and limitations: White British donors predominated, females outnumbered males, and clonal diversity was possibly underestimated.

Trimming removed 6 bases from V and 2 bases from J, with 7 bases in between. Germline CDR1 and CDR2: MNHEY and SVGAGI. The CDR3 loop spans 12 amino acids. The study pooled second doses at about 4 or about 12 weeks. Only in-frame clones appear in the TCRdb table, and some are missing; sequencing was by immunoSEQ multiplex PCR. The sample has under 150,000 clones; roughly 90% are singletons. Source: peripheral blood, taken 28 days after the second AZD1222 dose. This TCR derives from an adult who received the AZD1222 COVID-19 vaccine. The genes are TRBV6-5 and TRBJ2-5; D is uncertain. The CDR3 loop is CASRQTQETQYF. DNA for the CDR3: TGTGCCAGCAGACAGACACAAGAGACCCAGTACTTC.